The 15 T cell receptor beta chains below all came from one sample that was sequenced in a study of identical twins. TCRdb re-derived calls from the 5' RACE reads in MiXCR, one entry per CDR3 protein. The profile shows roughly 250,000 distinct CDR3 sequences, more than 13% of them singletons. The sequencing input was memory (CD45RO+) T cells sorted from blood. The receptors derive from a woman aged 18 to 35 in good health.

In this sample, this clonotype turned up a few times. The CDR3 DNA reads as TGTGCCAGAAACGGCGGGGGGCACTCCTACGAGCAGTACTTC. As protein: CARNGGGHSYEQYF. This rearrangement joins TRBV19 to TRBJ2-7; 8 bases align to TRBD2. Germline V gene data show CDR1 as LNHDA and CDR2 as SQIVND (reference sequence). The CDR3 loop spans 14 amino acids. The V gene end was trimmed by 9 bases and the J gene end by 0 bases; junction bases not matched to a gene: 7.

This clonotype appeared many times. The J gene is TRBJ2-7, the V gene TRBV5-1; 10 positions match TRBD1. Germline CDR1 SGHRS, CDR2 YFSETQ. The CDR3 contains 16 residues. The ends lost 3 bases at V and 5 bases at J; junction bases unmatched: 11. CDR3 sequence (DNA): TGCGCCAGCAGCTCAGTTACCGGGACAGGGGTCCACGAGCAGTACTTC. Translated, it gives CASSSVTGTGVHEQYF.

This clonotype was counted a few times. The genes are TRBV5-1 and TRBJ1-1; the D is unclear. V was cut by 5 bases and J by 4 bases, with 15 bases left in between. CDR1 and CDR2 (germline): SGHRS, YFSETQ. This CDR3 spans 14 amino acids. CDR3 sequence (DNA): TGCGCCAGCAGGTCGACAATGGGGTCCACTGAAGCTTTCTTT. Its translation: CASRSTMGSTEAFF.

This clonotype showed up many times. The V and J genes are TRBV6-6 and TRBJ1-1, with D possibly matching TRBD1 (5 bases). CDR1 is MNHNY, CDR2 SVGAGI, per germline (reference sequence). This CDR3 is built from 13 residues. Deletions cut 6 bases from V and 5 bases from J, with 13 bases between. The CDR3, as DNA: TGTGCCAGCAGCCCTAGGGGTTGGACTGAAGCTTTCTTT. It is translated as CASSPRGWTEAFF.

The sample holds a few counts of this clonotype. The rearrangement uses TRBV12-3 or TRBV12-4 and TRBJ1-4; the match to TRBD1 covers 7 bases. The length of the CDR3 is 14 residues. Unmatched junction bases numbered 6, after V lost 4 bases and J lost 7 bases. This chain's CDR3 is CASSYSGGGEKLFF. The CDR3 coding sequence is TGTGCCAGCAGTTACTCAGGGGGAGGTGAAAAACTGTTTTTT.

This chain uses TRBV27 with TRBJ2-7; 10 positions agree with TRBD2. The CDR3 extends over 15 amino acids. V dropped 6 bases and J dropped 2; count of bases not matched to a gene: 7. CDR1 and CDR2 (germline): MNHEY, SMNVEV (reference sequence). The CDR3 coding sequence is TGTGCCAGCAGCCGGACTAGCGGAGGAACCTACGAGCAGTACTTC. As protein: CASSRTSGGTYEQYF.

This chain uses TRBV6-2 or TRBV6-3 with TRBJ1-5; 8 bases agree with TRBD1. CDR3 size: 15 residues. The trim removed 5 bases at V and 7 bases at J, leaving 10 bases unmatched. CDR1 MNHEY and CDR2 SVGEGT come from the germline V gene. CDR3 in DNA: TGTGCCAGCAGTGACCGCGGACAGGGTGAACAGCCCCAGCATTTT. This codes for CASSDRGQGEQPQHF.

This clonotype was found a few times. The CDR3 DNA is TGCGCCAGCAGCTTGTCTCTAGCGGGGCCGACAAGTACGCAGTATTTT. It encodes CASSLSLAGPTSTQYF. This chain joins TRBV5-1 and TRBJ2-3; TRBD2 agrees at 9 bases. Germline assignment: CDR1 SGHRS and CDR2 YFSETQ. The CDR3 totals 16 residues. J gave up 8 bases and V 1 base, and 11 bases lay outside the gene matches. Complete variable domain (other parts from reference TRBV5-1 and TRBJ2-3): KAGVTQTPRYLIKTRGQQVTLSCSPISGHRSVSWYQQTPGQGLQFLFEYFSETQRNKGNFPGRFSGRQFSNSRSEMNVSTLELGDSALYLCASSLSLAGPTSTQYFGPGTRLTVL.

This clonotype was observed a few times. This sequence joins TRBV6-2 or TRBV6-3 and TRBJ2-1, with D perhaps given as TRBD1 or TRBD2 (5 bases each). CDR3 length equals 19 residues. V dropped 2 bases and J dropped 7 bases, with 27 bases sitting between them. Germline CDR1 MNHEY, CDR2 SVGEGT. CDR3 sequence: CASSYPGTGRFLNQNEQFF. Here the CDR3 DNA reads TGTGCCAGCAGTTACCCAGGGACGGGCCGTTTCTTAAACCAGAATGAGCAGTTCTTC.

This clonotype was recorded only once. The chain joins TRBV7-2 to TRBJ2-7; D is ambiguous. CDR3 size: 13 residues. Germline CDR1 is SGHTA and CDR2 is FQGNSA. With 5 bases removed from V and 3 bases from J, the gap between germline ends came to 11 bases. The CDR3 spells CASSPTRDYEQYF. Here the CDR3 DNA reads TGTGCCAGCAGCCCCACCCGAGACTACGAGCAGTACTTC.

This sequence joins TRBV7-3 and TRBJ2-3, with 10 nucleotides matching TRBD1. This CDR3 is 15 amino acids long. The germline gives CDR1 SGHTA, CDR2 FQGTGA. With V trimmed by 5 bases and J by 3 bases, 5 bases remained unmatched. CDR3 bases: TGTGCCAGCAGCCCCTCGGGACAGGGGACAGATACGCAGTATTTT. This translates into CASSPSGQGTDTQYF.

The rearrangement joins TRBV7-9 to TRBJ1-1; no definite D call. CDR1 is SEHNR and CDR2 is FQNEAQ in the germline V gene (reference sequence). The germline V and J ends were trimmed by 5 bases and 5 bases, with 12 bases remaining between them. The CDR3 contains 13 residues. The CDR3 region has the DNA TGTGCCAGCAGCCCGATCCTACAGACTGAAGCTTTCTTT. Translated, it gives CASSPILQTEAFF.

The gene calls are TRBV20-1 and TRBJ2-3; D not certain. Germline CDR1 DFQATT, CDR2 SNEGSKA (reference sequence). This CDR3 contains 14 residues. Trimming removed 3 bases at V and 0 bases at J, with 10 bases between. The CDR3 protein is CSASAVFSTDTQYF. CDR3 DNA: TGCAGTGCTAGCGCAGTCTTTAGCACAGATACGCAGTATTTT.

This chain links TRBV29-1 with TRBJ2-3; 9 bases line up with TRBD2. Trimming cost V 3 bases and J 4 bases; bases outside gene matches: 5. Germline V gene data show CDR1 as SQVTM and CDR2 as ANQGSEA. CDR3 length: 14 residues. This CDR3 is CSVEGGRAADTQYF. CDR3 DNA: TGCAGCGTTGAGGGCGGGAGGGCCGCAGATACGCAGTATTTT.

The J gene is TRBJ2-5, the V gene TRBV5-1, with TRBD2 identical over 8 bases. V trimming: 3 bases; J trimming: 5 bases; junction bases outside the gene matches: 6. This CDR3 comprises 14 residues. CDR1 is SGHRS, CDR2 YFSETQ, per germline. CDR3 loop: CASSSGGSDETQYF. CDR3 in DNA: TGCGCCAGCAGCTCGGGGGGGTCGGATGAGACCCAGTACTTC.